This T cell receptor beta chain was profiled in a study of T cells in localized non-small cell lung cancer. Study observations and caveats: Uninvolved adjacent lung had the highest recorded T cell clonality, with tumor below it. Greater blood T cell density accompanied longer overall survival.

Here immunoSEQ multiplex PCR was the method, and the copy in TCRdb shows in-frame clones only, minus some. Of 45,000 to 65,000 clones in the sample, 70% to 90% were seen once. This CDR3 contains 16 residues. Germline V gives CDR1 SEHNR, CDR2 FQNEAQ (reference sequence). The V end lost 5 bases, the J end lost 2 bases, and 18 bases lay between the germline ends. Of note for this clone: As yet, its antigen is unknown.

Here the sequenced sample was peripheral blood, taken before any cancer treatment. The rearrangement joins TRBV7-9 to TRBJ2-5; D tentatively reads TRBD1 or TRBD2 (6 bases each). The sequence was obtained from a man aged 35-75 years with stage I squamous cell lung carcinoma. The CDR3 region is CASSPSGGGKQETQYF. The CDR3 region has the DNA TGTGCCAGCAGCCCCTCCGGAGGGGGGAAGCAAGAGACCCAGTACTTC. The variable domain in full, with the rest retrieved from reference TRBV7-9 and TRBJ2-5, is DTGVSQNPRHKITKRGQNVTFRCDPISEHNRLYWYRQTLGQGPEFLTYFQNEAQLEKSRLLSDRFSAERPKGSFSTLEIQRTEQGDSAMYLCASSPSGGGKQETQYFGPGTRLLVL.